Listed below are T cell receptor beta chains from one sample, sequenced in a study of shared clonotypes between healthy human individuals. The data were produced by immunoSEQ multiplex PCR, yet TCRdb's version contains in-frame clones alone and is incomplete. The data show about 1.5 million clones, over 95% seen once. Sequenced material: naive CD4+ T cells sorted from blood. The receptors stem from a man aged 30 to 39 in good health. Both conserved end residues are part of each CDR3. The order of the fields is clone size, J gene, D gene, V gene, CDR3 protein, CDR3 DNA. A D gene is named only where the DNA matches it firmly. Only some rows state a clone size, as once, few, many or a class for expanded clones.

. TRBJ2-2 . TRBV28 CASIESRGAGELFF TGTGCCAGCATAGAGTCCAGGGGGGCCGGGGAGCTGTTTTTT
. TRBJ2-7 . TRBV29-1 CSATGLSEQYF TGCAGCGCAACAGGGCTGTCCGAGCAGTACTTC
. TRBJ2-4 . TRBV6-1 CASSESPQGRAKNIQYF TGTGCCAGCAGTGAAAGTCCGCAGGGGAGGGCCAAAAACATTCAGTACTTC
. TRBJ2-2 TRBD1 TRBV28 CASSLTGSTGELFF TGTGCCAGCAGCTTGACAGGGTCCACCGGGGAGCTGTTTTTT
. TRBJ2-7 . TRBV28 CASSRVYEQYF TGTGCCAGCAGTAGGGTCTACGAGCAGTACTTC
. TRBJ2-7 TRBD1 TRBV6-5 CASSPGQIYEQYF TGTGCCAGCAGTCCGGGACAGATCTACGAGCAGTACTTC
. TRBJ1-2 . TRBV21-1 CASSKALYRPYGYTF TGTGCCAGCAGCAAAGCGCTATACAGGCCATATGGCTACACCTTC
. TRBJ2-5 TRBD1 TRBV5-4 CASSSRDRYQETQYF TGTGCCAGCAGCAGCCGGGACAGGTACCAAGAGACCCAGTACTTC
. TRBJ2-5 TRBD1 TRBV18 CASSPPRGTGGLQETQYF TGTGCCAGCTCACCACCTAGGGGGACAGGGGGATTACAAGAGACCCAGTACTTC
. TRBJ2-5 TRBD2 TRBV29-1 CSGLPLPGEGTTLGETQYF TGCAGCGGCTTGCCCCTACCTGGCGAAGGGACTACCCTAGGGGAGACCCAGTACTTC
. TRBJ2-1 TRBD1 TRBV9 CASSVDGTGKFYEQFF TGTGCCAGCAGCGTAGACGGGACAGGGAAGTTCTATGAGCAGTTCTTC
. TRBJ2-1 . TRBV28 CASRRRGDGGQFF TGTGCCAGCCGTAGACGAGGGGACGGGGGGCAGTTCTTC
. TRBJ1-3 . TRBV4-1 CASSQRTGSGNTIYF TGCGCCAGCAGCCAACGAACAGGGTCTGGAAACACCATATATTTT
few TRBJ2-3 TRBD1 TRBV18 CASSHGQGITDTQYF TGTGCCAGCTCGCACGGACAGGGGATAACAGATACGCAGTATTTT
. TRBJ2-1 . TRBV5-1 CASSFTGSRNNEQFF TGCGCCAGCAGCTTTACAGGGTCTAGGAACAATGAGCAGTTCTTC
. TRBJ2-7 TRBD1 TRBV6-1 CASRLTGGASEQYF TGTGCCAGCAGATTGACAGGGGGCGCGTCCGAGCAGTACTTC
. TRBJ2-5 TRBD2 TRBV5-1 CASSLSGSALVETQYF TGCGCCAGCAGCCTTAGCGGGAGTGCGCTCGTGGAGACCCAGTACTTC
. TRBJ2-7 TRBD1 TRBV10-1 CASSERSTGGEQYF TGCGCCAGCAGTGAGCGAAGCACAGGGGGCGAGCAGTACTTC
. TRBJ1-1 . TRBV30 CAWNPQRGREDTEAFF TGTGCCTGGAATCCCCAGCGGGGGAGGGAGGACACTGAAGCTTTCTTT
. TRBJ2-7 . TRBV7-9 CASSDTYSYEQYF TGTGCCAGCAGCGACACCTATAGCTACGAGCAGTACTTC
. TRBJ1-2 TRBD1 TRBV7-9 CASSLEGAVGYTF TGTGCCAGCAGCTTAGAGGGGGCGGTTGGCTACACCTTC
. TRBJ1-1 . TRBV6-6 CASSSQGWAEAFF TGTGCCAGCAGTTCGCAGGGGTGGGCTGAAGCTTTCTTT
. TRBJ1-1 . TRBV6-5 CASSLGALVTEAFF TGTGCCAGCAGTCTCGGCGCCTTAGTTACTGAAGCTTTCTTT